These T cell receptor beta chains were read from a single sample in a study of cytomegalovirus exposure and HLA in healthy donors. Clones were sequenced by immunoSEQ multiplex PCR, and TCRdb holds only the in-frame ones, with some missing. The sample contains 300,000 to 450,000 clones, roughly 90% of which appear only once. The sequenced sample consisted of PBMCs. The source is a woman under 30 in good health and CMV-seronegative. CDR3s include the opening cysteine and the closing phenylalanine or tryptophan. A D gene is named only where the DNA matches it firmly. Clone sizes are given selectively: once, few, many, or a class where the clone is expanded.

TRBJ1-1,NA,NA,TRBV5-1,CASSQGREGMNTEAFF,TGCGCCAGCAGCCAGGGACGGGAGGGAATGAACACTGAAGCTTTCTTT
TRBJ2-7,few,TRBD1,TRBV4-1,CASSQGQGADEQYF,TGCGCCAGCAGCCAAGGACAGGGGGCAGACGAGCAGTACTTC
TRBJ2-3,NA,NA,TRBV6-6,CASSYWSGTADTQYF,TGTGCCAGCAGCTACTGGTCGGGAACCGCAGATACGCAGTATTTT
TRBJ1-5,NA,TRBD1,TRBV2,CASSGQGGNQPQHF,TGTGCCAGCAGCGGACAGGGGGGCAATCAGCCCCAGCATTTT
TRBJ2-7,NA,NA,TRBV4-1,CASSQRENSYEQYF,TGCGCCAGCAGCCAACGGGAGAACTCCTACGAGCAGTACTTC
TRBJ2-7,NA,NA,TRBV11-3,CASSLEGLYEQYF,TGTGCCAGCAGCTTGGAGGGCTTGTACGAGCAGTACTTC
TRBJ2-5,NA,TRBD1,TRBV5-6,CASSLWTGVTEETQYF,TGTGCCAGCAGCTTGTGGACAGGGGTAACGGAAGAGACCCAGTACTTC
TRBJ2-5,NA,NA,TRBV18,CASSPPDRRETQYF,TGTGCCAGCTCACCACCGGACAGACGAGAGACCCAGTACTTC
TRBJ2-7,NA,TRBD2,TRBV4-1,CASSQVRLAGYEQYF,TGCGCCAGCAGCCAAGTTCGACTAGCGGGCTACGAGCAGTACTTC
TRBJ1-1,NA,TRBD1,TRBV5-1,CASSLTGGNTEAFF,TGCGCCAGCAGCTTGACAGGGGGGAACACTGAAGCTTTCTTT
TRBJ1-2,NA,NA,TRBV30,CAWSGTDFYGYTF,TGTGCCTGGAGTGGGACAGATTTCTATGGCTACACCTTC
TRBJ1-2,NA,NA,TRBV6-1,CASSPPGVGYGYTF,TGTGCCAGCAGCCCCCCAGGGGTGGGCTATGGCTACACCTTC
TRBJ1-3,NA,NA,TRBV30,CAWTPGSGNTIYF,TGTGCCTGGACTCCGGGCTCTGGAAACACCATATATTTT
TRBJ2-7,NA,TRBD2,TRBV28,CASSYDGGGYEQYF,TGTGCCAGCAGTTACGACGGGGGGGGCTACGAGCAGTACTTC
TRBJ1-3,once,NA,TRBV19,CASSTGHRNTIYF,TGTGCCAGTAGTACGGGACACCGAAACACCATATATTTT
TRBJ1-1,NA,NA,TRBV6-5,CASKTGRNTEAFF,TGTGCCAGCAAAACAGGGCGGAACACTGAAGCTTTCTTT
TRBJ1-1,NA,NA,TRBV7-6,CASSHIATGFETEAFF,TGTGCCAGCAGCCACATCGCTACAGGTTTTGAAACTGAAGCTTTCTTT
TRBJ2-5,NA,TRBD2,TRBV14,CASSTLSYERERVQETQYF,TGTGCCAGCAGCACCTTATCTTATGAGCGGGAAAGAGTCCAAGAGACCCAGTACTTC
TRBJ2-7,NA,TRBD1,TRBV19,CASSLTGTGAYEQYF,TGTGCCAGTAGCCTAACCGGGACAGGGGCCTACGAGCAGTACTTC
TRBJ1-4,NA,NA,TRBV7-2,CASSLGKNPGHPNEKLFF,TGTGCCAGCAGCTTAGGGAAGAACCCGGGACACCCGAATGAAAAACTGTTTTTT
TRBJ2-3,NA,NA,TRBV6-5,CASGHLDSQKATQYF,TGTGCCAGCGGGCATTTGGACAGCCAGAAAGCCACGCAGTATTTT
TRBJ1-4,few,TRBD1,TRBV7-9,CASSGTGEINEKLFF,TGTGCCAGCAGCGGGACAGGCGAAATTAATGAAAAACTGTTTTTT
TRBJ2-7,NA,TRBD1,TRBV30,CAWMPRRQGQKYEQYF,TGTGCCTGGATGCCCCGGAGACAGGGTCAGAAGTACGAGCAGTACTTC
TRBJ1-1,NA,NA,TRBV7-9,CASSLEGPEAFF,TGTGCCAGCAGCTTGGAGGGACCTGAAGCTTTCTTT
TRBJ2-2,NA,TRBD2,TRBV9,CASSGEGNPGLIYSGELFF,TGTGCCAGCAGCGGCGAAGGGAACCCGGGACTAATTTACTCCGGGGAGCTGTTTTTT
TRBJ1-6,NA,NA,TRBV7-6,CASSLGETSPLHF,TGTGCCAGCAGCTTGGGAGAGACGTCGCCCCTCCACTTT
TRBJ2-5,once,TRBD2,TRBV5-1,CASSLLAGVQETQYF,TGCGCCAGCAGCTTGCTAGCGGGGGTCCAAGAGACCCAGTACTTC
TRBJ2-7,NA,TRBD2,TRBV30,CAWSGREASYEQYF,TGTGCCTGGAGTGGACGGGAGGCCTCTTACGAGCAGTACTTC
TRBJ1-4,NA,NA,TRBV5-1,CASSLGGDEKLFF,TGCGCCAGCAGCTTGGGGGGAGACGAAAAACTGTTTTTT
TRBJ2-2,NA,NA,TRBV15,CATSRVVPGRWGGELFF,TGTGCCACCAGCAGAGTAGTTCCCGGGAGATGGGGCGGGGAGCTGTTTTTT
TRBJ2-7,few,NA,TRBV2,CASSTQGFGYEQYF,TGTGCCAGCAGTACCCAGGGTTTTGGCTACGAGCAGTACTTC
TRBJ2-7,NA,TRBD1,TRBV18,CASSPPRTGGAYEQYF,TGTGCCAGCTCTCCACCCCGGACAGGGGGCGCCTACGAGCAGTACTTC
TRBJ2-7,once,TRBD2,TRBV19,CASSIVAGGPYEQYF,TGTGCCAGTAGTATAGTAGCGGGAGGGCCCTACGAGCAGTACTTC
TRBJ1-1,NA,NA,TRBV6-1,CASSEAQRQKGEAFF,TGTGCCAGCAGTGAAGCCCAGAGACAGAAAGGTGAAGCTTTCTTT
TRBJ1-5,NA,NA,TRBV15,CATSRGHLNQPQHF,TGTGCCACCAGCAGAGGACATTTAAATCAGCCCCAGCATTTT
TRBJ2-5,NA,NA,TRBV27,CASSSRETQYF,TGTGCCAGCAGTTCCCGAGAGACCCAGTACTTC
TRBJ1-5,few,TRBD1,TRBV6-6,CASRRDDRDNQPQHF,TGTGCCAGCAGAAGGGATGACAGGGATAATCAGCCCCAGCATTTT
TRBJ2-7,NA,NA,TRBV27,CASSLNGRGYEQYF,TGTGCCAGCAGTTTAAACGGCAGGGGCTACGAGCAGTACTTC
TRBJ2-7,NA,NA,TRBV5-4,CASTSSPGDAYEQYF,TGTGCCAGCACTTCGTCTCCGGGTGATGCCTACGAGCAGTACTTC
TRBJ2-7,NA,TRBD2,TRBV2,CASSAGTSGTYEQYF,TGTGCCAGCAGTGCCGGGACTAGCGGGACCTACGAGCAGTACTTC
TRBJ2-2,NA,TRBD1,TRBV6-6,CASSTGGGTGELFF,TGTGCCAGCAGTACAGGGGGTGGTACCGGGGAGCTGTTTTTT
TRBJ2-5,NA,TRBD2,TRBV7-9,CASSHLAGAQETQYF,TGTGCCAGCAGCCATCTAGCGGGCGCCCAAGAGACCCAGTACTTC
TRBJ1-1,NA,NA,TRBV6-5,CASSYLADTNTEAFF,TGTGCCAGCAGTTACCTCGCGGATACGAACACTGAAGCTTTCTTT
TRBJ1-1,NA,NA,TRBV2,CASARDGRTEAFF,TGTGCCAGCGCTCGGGACGGGAGGACTGAAGCTTTCTTT
TRBJ1-5,NA,NA,TRBV28,CASSLAATGIQPQHF,TGTGCCAGCAGTTTGGCGGCTACAGGGATTCAGCCCCAGCATTTT
TRBJ1-2,NA,NA,TRBV5-4,CASSPGDKPGDYGYTF,TGTGCCAGCAGCCCTGGGGACAAACCCGGGGACTATGGCTACACCTTC
TRBJ2-7,NA,TRBD2,TRBV9,CASSRGLAGDSYEQYF,TGTGCCAGCAGCCGAGGACTAGCGGGGGACTCCTACGAGCAGTACTTC
TRBJ2-1,NA,TRBD2,TRBV28,CASAGGSGNEQFF,TGTGCCAGCGCCGGCGGGAGTGGAAATGAGCAGTTCTTC
TRBJ2-7,NA,TRBD1,TRBV27,CASSATGTGVYEQYF,TGTGCCAGCAGTGCAACCGGGACAGGGGTCTACGAGCAGTACTTC
TRBJ2-7,NA,TRBD1,TRBV11-2,CASIDRVSCEQYF,TGTGCCAGCATAGACAGGGTAAGTTGCGAGCAGTACTTC
TRBJ2-3,NA,TRBD1,TRBV6-1,CASSVRDREDTQYF,TGTGCCAGCAGTGTCCGGGACAGGGAAGATACGCAGTATTTT
TRBJ1-5,few,NA,TRBV2,CASSGGLQPQHF,TGTGCCAGCAGCGGGGGTCTTCAGCCCCAGCATTTT
TRBJ2-3,NA,TRBD2,TRBV2,CASTVTSGPVPPSTDTQYF,TGTGCCAGCACCGTAACTAGCGGCCCTGTTCCCCCTAGCACAGATACGCAGTATTTT
TRBJ2-7,NA,TRBD2,TRBV28,CASRAISGSVSYEQYF,TGTGCCAGCAGGGCCATTAGCGGGAGTGTCTCCTACGAGCAGTACTTC
TRBJ2-1,NA,NA,TRBV9,CASSQSGHLSYNEQFF,TGTGCCAGCAGCCAGAGTGGACACCTCTCCTACAATGAGCAGTTCTTC
TRBJ1-4,once,NA,TRBV6-5,CASSHHRDEKLFF,TGTGCCAGCAGTCACCACAGGGACGAAAAACTGTTTTTT
TRBJ2-7,NA,NA,TRBV5-4,CASSLFQGGVEQYF,TGTGCCAGCAGCTTGTTTCAGGGCGGGGTAGAGCAGTACTTC
TRBJ1-1,once,TRBD1,TRBV10-3,CAISPMTGMNTEAFF,TGTGCCATCAGTCCGATGACAGGGATGAACACTGAAGCTTTCTTT
TRBJ1-2,NA,NA,TRBV30,CAWSVQEVYGYTF,TGTGCCTGGAGTGTACAGGAAGTTTATGGCTACACCTTC
TRBJ2-7,NA,NA,TRBV5-1,CASSFKIGSYEQYF,TGCGCCAGCAGCTTTAAGATCGGGTCCTACGAGCAGTACTTC